The entry below describes one T cell receptor (beta chain). V lost 7 bases and J lost 6; bases outside the gene matches: 10. Germline V gene sequence: CDR1 MGHRA, CDR2 YSYEKL. The CDR3 covers 14 residues. Alongside a J-beta primer mix, a sample-barcoded 5' primer served in a second PCR lasting roughly 7 to 11 cycles. TCRdb itself ran the 5' RACE reads through MiXCR, one entry per CDR3 protein. This sample carries about 1.1 million distinct CDR3 sequences, 30% to 40% of them seen once, and the ten largest clones take around 13%. This specimen belongs to a study of blood T cells in healthy people across ages.

This sequence joins TRBV4-1 and TRBJ1-2, with 8 positions matching TRBD1. The sequenced sample consisted of blood. The receptor's source is a man between 18 and 35 years old in good health. CDR3 region: CASNHYGQGNGYTF. The CDR3 bases are TGCGCCAGCAACCATTACGGACAGGGTAATGGCTACACCTTC.